This T cell receptor beta chain is drawn from a study of shared clonotypes between healthy human individuals. The study's findings and limits: Generally, naive subsets (rather than memory subsets) showed larger estimated richness. Despite large depth, rarefaction showed incomplete sorted-subset sequencing.

As regards this clone: Its cognate antigen is unknown.

Some clones are missing from TCRdb's copy, which holds only in-frame ones; the method was immunoSEQ multiplex PCR. This sample has about 680,000 clones; less than 80% occur once, and the top ten carry roughly 2%. CDR3 length: 14 amino acids. The ends were cut back, 0 bases at V and 10 bases at J, with 16 bases in the middle. The germline V gene encodes CDR1 SGHRS and CDR2 YFSETQ. The sample comprised memory CD4+ T cells sorted from blood. Subset in this sample: CD45RA-negative fraction. This TCR derives from a woman aged 25-40 years in good health. The chain combines TRBV5-1 with TRBJ1-1; tentative D call: TRBD1 (5 bases). The CDR3 protein is CASSLGDRLLGAFF. For the CDR3, the DNA is TGCGCCAGCAGCTTGGGGGACCGGCTCCTGGGAGCTTTCTTT.